A single sample is the source of the 7 T cell receptor beta chains below, sequenced in a study of T cell changes during pregnancy in multiple sclerosis. TCRdb's table, derived via immunoSEQ multiplex PCR, lists solely in-frame clones and lacks some. This repertoire shows around 47,000 clones, approximately 94% found once; its top ten account for roughly 4%. The sample here was CD8+ T cells from peripheral blood mononuclear cells, taken in the first trimester of pregnancy. These receptor sequences come from a female donor with multiple sclerosis, enrolled in a pregnancy study.

V usage is TRBV4-3 and J usage is TRBJ2-7, with 10 bases fitting TRBD1. Per germline, CDR1 LGHNA and CDR2 YSLEER. V shed 0 bases, J shed 4 bases, and the junction held 3 bases outside the gene matches. The CDR3 has 15 residues. The CDR3: CASSQDGTGVYEQYF. CDR3 DNA: TGCGCCAGCAGCCAAGATGGGACAGGGGTGTACGAGCAGTACTTC.

The chain couples TRBV2 to TRBJ2-1; D possibly corresponds to TRBD1 (5 bases). Trimming stripped 7 bases from V and 0 bases from J, with 16 bases between. The CDR3 sequence is 16 residues long. Per the germline V gene, CDR1 is SNHLY and CDR2 is FYNNEI. The CDR3 nucleotides are TGTGCCAGCATTCTCTTACAGGAGAGCTCCTACAATGAGCAGTTCTTC. Protein: CASILLQESSYNEQFF.

The chain has TRBV9 and TRBJ1-1; the match to TRBD1 covers 8 bases. V dropped 6 bases and J dropped 0; count of bases not matched to a gene: 7. CDR1 and CDR2 (germline): SGDLS, YYNGEE. The CDR3 sequence is 15 residues long. The CDR3 is CASTYGTGLNTEAFF. The CDR3 DNA sequence: TGTGCCAGCACCTACGGGACAGGCTTGAACACTGAAGCTTTCTTT.

The chain is built from TRBV6-6 and TRBJ1-1, with D perhaps matching TRBD1 (6 bases). The V gene lost 4 bases and the J gene lost 1 base, with 13 bases spanning the gap. Germline lookup yields CDR1 MNHNY and CDR2 SVGAGI (reference sequence). The CDR3 consists of 15 residues. The CDR3 protein is CASSSRTATNTEAFF. In DNA, the CDR3 is TGTGCCAGCAGTTCTCGGACAGCAACGAACACTGAAGCTTTCTTT.

The chain is built from TRBV7-2 and TRBJ1-1; 8 positions agree with TRBD1. In germline, CDR1 is SGHTA, CDR2 FQGNSA. The length of the CDR3 is 14 residues. The trim removed 4 bases at V and 5 bases at J, leaving 6 bases unmatched. CDR3 sequence (DNA): TGTGCCAGCAGCTCTACAGGGGGATATACTGAAGCTTTCTTT. This codes for CASSSTGGYTEAFF.

This clone counts as large. The chain joins TRBV5-8 to TRBJ1-3; D is possibly TRBD1 (5 bases). Germline CDR1 reads SGHTS; CDR2 reads YDEGEE. The CDR3 totals 17 residues. Deletions cut 3 bases from V and 0 bases from J, with 16 bases between. The CDR3 loop reads CASSSRDSGGSGNTIYF. In DNA, the CDR3 is TGTGCCAGCAGCTCCCGGGACTCCGGCGGCTCTGGAAACACCATATATTTT.

The rearrangement uses TRBV14 and TRBJ1-4; TRBD1 is a possible D gene (5 bases). Trimming removed 4 bases from V and 7 bases from J, with 16 bases in between. The CDR3 has 15 amino acids. The V gene's germline CDR1 is SGHDN and CDR2 FVKESK. The CDR3 loop is CASSLQGGLGEKLFF. The CDR3 nucleotides read TGTGCCAGCAGCCTCCAGGGCGGATTGGGTGAAAAACTGTTTTTT.